This record looks at one T cell receptor beta chain sequence and its context. Data came from immunoSEQ multiplex PCR; TCRdb stores just in-frame clones and leaves some out. In the table there are around 140,000 clones, 80% to 95% of which are singletons. CDR1 and CDR2 from the germline V gene are MNHNY and SVGAGI (reference sequence). The CDR3 consists of 14 residues. Trimming took off 2 bases at V and 7 bases at J, with 12 bases between the two ends. The sample belongs to a study of T cell responses to AZD1222 COVID-19 vaccine. The chain has TRBV6-6 and TRBJ1-5; tentatively, D is TRBD1 (6 bases). The source is an adult in good health. The sample here was peripheral blood, taken on day 0 of AZD1222 vaccination. DNA of the CDR3: TGTGCCAGCAGTTACCGGACAGAGCGGCAGCCCCAGCATTTT. It specifies CASSYRTERQPQHF.